This entry describes one T cell receptor beta chain. The data belong to a study of early T cells in non-severe SARS-CoV-2 infection. Background on the study: From unsorted whole blood, bulk RNA was sequenced, and the chains remained unpaired.

Germline lookup yields CDR1 SEHNR and CDR2 FQNEAQ (reference sequence). The CDR3 spans 16 residues. Trimming removed 5 bases at V and 4 bases at J, with 17 bases between. Individual cDNA molecules were tagged with unique molecular identifiers, the study reported. MiXCR, run by TCRdb on the 5' RACE reads, gives a single entry per CDR3 protein. This sample has over 45,000 distinct CDR3 sequences; approximately 5.6% occur once, and the top ten carry roughly 4.5%. This chain connects TRBV7-9 to TRBJ2-2; D uncertain. This receptor was obtained from an adult who was a healthcare worker with PCR-confirmed SARS-CoV-2 infection or an uninfected control (not recorded which). The specimen sequenced was whole blood. In DNA form, the CDR3 reads TGTGCCAGCAGCCCCAGGTCCCCCCCGGGCACCGGGGAGCTGTTTTTT. Amino acid sequence: CASSPRSPPGTGELFF. Using reference TRBV7-9 and TRBJ2-2 for the parts outside the CDR3, the full variable domain is DTGVSQNPRHKITKRGQNVTFRCDPISEHNRLYWYRQTLGQGPEFLTYFQNEAQLEKSRLLSDRFSAERPKGSFSTLEIQRTEQGDSAMYLCASSPRSPPGTGELFFGEGSRLTVL.